The next 16 T cell receptor beta chains were all read from a single sample in a study of blood T cell repertoires in COVID-19. TCRdb keeps only in-frame clones here, not all; method: immunoSEQ multiplex PCR. The table includes about 150,000 clones, around 77% detected once. The specimen was peripheral blood. Every receptor here comes from a middle-aged man with active or convalescent COVID-19.

This clone was seen a handful of times. The V call is TRBV12-3 or TRBV12-4, the J call TRBJ2-1, with 8 bases lining up with TRBD2. V gave up 6 bases and J gave up 8 bases; unmatched junction bases: 6. The CDR3 totals 13 residues. CDR3 in amino acids: CASRKGLVDEQFF. DNA of the CDR3: TGTGCCAGCAGGAAGGGACTAGTCGATGAGCAGTTCTTC.

The chain couples TRBV28 to TRBJ2-7; 9 nucleotides match TRBD2. There are 17 residues in the CDR3. Germline V gene data show CDR1 as MDHEN and CDR2 as SYDVKM. V shed 2 bases and J 4 bases; nucleotides not matched to a gene: 12. In nucleotides, the CDR3 is TGTGCCAGCAGTTTAGCAGTAGCGGGAGTCCGGGGGTACGAGCAGTACTTC. It yields the protein CASSLAVAGVRGYEQYF.

The chain uses TRBV19 and TRBJ2-3; a possible D gene is TRBD1 (5 bases). The CDR3 runs to 14 residues. Between the trimmed V and J ends, which lost 2 bases and 4 bases, there was a span of 10 bases. Germline V gives CDR1 LNHDA, CDR2 SQIVND (reference sequence). The CDR3 region is CASSIPRQPDTQYF. The DNA of the CDR3 is TGTGCCAGTAGTATACCAAGACAGCCAGATACGCAGTATTTT.

This chain connects TRBV7-9 to TRBJ1-2; D may be TRBD1 (6 bases). Looked up from germline, CDR1 is SEHNR and CDR2 is FQNEAQ (reference sequence). Trimming removed 3 bases at V and 4 bases at J, with 12 bases between. The CDR3 extends over 14 amino acids. The DNA for the CDR3 is TGTGCCAGCAGCTTGCAGGGGCTAGCCTATGGCTACACCTTC. Its protein is CASSLQGLAYGYTF.

The J gene is TRBJ2-1, the V gene TRBV29-1; 7 bases are a match to TRBD1. CDR3 length: 15 amino acids. J was trimmed by 0 bases and V by 3 bases; bases with no gene match: 5. Germline CDR1 SQVTM, CDR2 ANQGSEA. For the CDR3, the DNA is TGCAGCGTTGATGGGGACAGTAACTCCTACAATGAGCAGTTCTTC. Its translation: CSVDGDSNSYNEQFF.

V and J are TRBV7-2 and TRBJ1-6; TRBD1 agrees at 10 bases. The CDR3 consists of 17 residues. In germline, CDR1 is SGHTA, CDR2 FQGNSA. V shed 2 bases and J 8 bases; nucleotides not matched to a gene: 9. The CDR3 DNA reads TGTGCCAGCAGCTTACGGGCCCCCGGGACAGGGGATTCACCCCTCCACTTT. It encodes CASSLRAPGTGDSPLHF.

This clone appeared a single time. This chain joins TRBV28 and TRBJ1-4, with 7 positions matching TRBD1. This CDR3 region has 15 residues. The J segment lost 8 bases and the V segment lost 6 bases, leaving 12 bases of the junction unmatched. Germline values: CDR1 MDHEN, CDR2 SYDVKM. The CDR3 DNA follows: TGTGCCAGCAGCGGGAGTCAGGGGGTGGGCGAAAAACTGTTTTTT. Amino acid sequence: CASSGSQGVGEKLFF. Complete variable domain (other parts from reference TRBV28 and TRBJ1-4): DVKVTQSSRYLVKRTGEKVFLECVQDMDHENMFWYRQDPGLGLRLIYFSYDVKMKEKGDIPEGYSVSREKKERFSLILESASTNQTSMYLCASSGSQGVGEKLFFGSGTQLSVL.

The V gene is TRBV4-1, the J gene TRBJ2-3; 8 bases are shared with TRBD2. The CDR3 extends over 16 amino acids. Germline CDR1 is MGHRA and CDR2 is YSYEKL. V was clipped by 4 bases and J by 0 bases; unmatched bases: 6. CDR3 in amino acids: CASSRSLAGSTDTQYF. In DNA, the CDR3 is TGCGCCAGCAGCCGAAGTCTAGCGGGCAGCACAGATACGCAGTATTTT.

The chain couples TRBV5-1 to TRBJ2-2; TRBD2 is a possible D gene (6 bases). Germline V gives CDR1 SGHRS, CDR2 YFSETQ. This CDR3 has 14 amino acids. Trimming left V 4 bases short and J 3 bases short, with 10 bases between. CDR3 nucleotides: TGCGCCAGCAGCCCGCGGAGGGACACCGGGGAGCTGTTTTTT. Translating gives CASSPRRDTGELFF.

This chain links TRBV29-1 with TRBJ1-1, with D perhaps matching TRBD1 (6 bases). The CDR3 extends over 13 amino acids. CDR1 SQVTM and CDR2 ANQGSEA come from the germline V gene. V was cut by 0 bases and J by 4 bases, with 9 bases left in between. The CDR3 region is CSVEDRGGTEAFF. As DNA, the CDR3 is TGCAGCGTTGAAGATAGAGGGGGCACTGAAGCTTTCTTT.

V usage is TRBV29-1 and J usage is TRBJ2-7; tentative D call: TRBD2 (5 bases). V shed 8 bases and J shed 4 bases, with 24 bases lying between them. The germline V gene has CDR1 SQVTM and CDR2 ANQGSEA. The CDR3 contains 15 residues. Here the CDR3 reads CSITWAGGFGYEQYF. The DNA for the CDR3 is TGCAGCATAACATGGGCAGGAGGATTCGGTTACGAGCAGTACTTC.

This clone showed up just once. The chain couples TRBV4-1 to TRBJ2-1, with 9 bases aligning to TRBD2. The junction had 4 bases not matched to a gene; V was cut back by 5 bases and J by 5 bases. Germline V CDR1 and CDR2: MGHRA, YSYEKL. The CDR3 is 14 residues long. The CDR3 sequence: CASSWREGDNEQFF. The CDR3 nucleotides are TGCGCCAGCAGCTGGCGGGAGGGTGACAATGAGCAGTTCTTC.

The V gene is TRBV24-1, the J gene TRBJ2-7; D remains unclear. The CDR3 is 13 residues long. Germline assignment: CDR1 KGHDR and CDR2 SFDVKD. With 3 bases removed from V and 0 bases from J, the gap between germline ends came to 5 bases. CDR3 bases: TGTGCCACCAGTGATACCTACTCCTACGAGCAGTACTTC. Protein: CATSDTYSYEQYF.

The chain carries TRBV5-6 and TRBJ1-1; D is uncertain. Germline CDR1 reads SGHDT; CDR2 reads YYEEEE. This CDR3 region has 15 residues. V shed 0 bases and J shed 4 bases, with 13 bases lying between them. CDR3 sequence reads: CASSLGRWVGTEAFF. The CDR3 DNA reads as TGTGCCAGCAGCTTGGGGAGGTGGGTGGGCACTGAAGCTTTCTTT.

V gene TRBV2 combines with J gene TRBJ1-1; D is undetermined. This CDR3 comprises 13 residues. Per germline, CDR1 SNHLY and CDR2 FYNNEI. V was cut by 3 bases and J by 7 bases, with 12 bases left in between. The CDR3 DNA sequence: TGTGCCAGCAGTGACCGTAGCCTCTTTGAAGCTTTCTTT. It encodes CASSDRSLFEAFF.

This clone was recorded at least ten times. This chain connects TRBV15 to TRBJ2-3; TRBD1 is a possible D gene (6 bases). V was clipped by 1 base and J by 4 bases, with 15 bases between them. The CDR3 covers 16 residues. Germline CDR1 is LNHNV and CDR2 is YYDKDF (reference sequence). The CDR3 region is CATSRVGRGLADTQYF. CDR3 DNA sequence: TGTGCCACCAGCAGAGTGGGCAGGGGCCTGGCAGATACGCAGTATTTT. Full variable domain (missing parts from reference TRBV15 and TRBJ2-3): DAMVIQNPRYQVTQFGKPVTLSCSQTLNHNVMYWYQQKSSQAPKLLFHYYDKDFNNEADTPDNFQSRRPNTSFCFLDIRSPGLGDTAMYLCATSRVGRGLADTQYFGPGTRLTVL.